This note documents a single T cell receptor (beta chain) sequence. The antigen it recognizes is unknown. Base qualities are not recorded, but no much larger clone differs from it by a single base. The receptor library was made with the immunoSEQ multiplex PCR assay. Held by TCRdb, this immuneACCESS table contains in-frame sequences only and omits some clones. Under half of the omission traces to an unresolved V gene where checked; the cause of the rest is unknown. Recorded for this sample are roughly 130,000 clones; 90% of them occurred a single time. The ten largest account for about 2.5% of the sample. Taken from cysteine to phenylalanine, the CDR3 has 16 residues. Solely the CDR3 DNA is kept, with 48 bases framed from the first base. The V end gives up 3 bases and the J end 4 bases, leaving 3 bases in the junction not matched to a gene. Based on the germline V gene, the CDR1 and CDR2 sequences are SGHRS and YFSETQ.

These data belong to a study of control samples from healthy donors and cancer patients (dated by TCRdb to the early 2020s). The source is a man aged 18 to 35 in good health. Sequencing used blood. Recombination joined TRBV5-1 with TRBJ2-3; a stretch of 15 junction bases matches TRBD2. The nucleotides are TGCGCCAGCAGCTCGGGACTAGCGGGAGGCCCAGATACGCAGTATTTT. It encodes CASSSGLAGGPDTQYF.